The sequence of this TCR beta chain was determined in a study of cytomegalovirus exposure and HLA in healthy donors. Findings of the study overall: Sequences of the TCR beta chain were said to predict the HLA-A and HLA-B alleles of most subjects accurately. Three chains tied to CMV proved CMV antigen-specific in vitro. CMV serostatus was the only immune exposure information that was available. The study dropped some indistinguishable V segments, TRBV6-2 and TRBV6-3 among them.

The PCR contained 60 Vbeta and 13 Jbeta primers. Produced via immunoSEQ multiplex PCR; TCRdb's table is partial and in-frame only. In total, the table holds roughly 72,000 clones. Points on this clone: Its antigen is unidentified.

The germline V gene encodes CDR1 SGHVS and CDR2 FNYEAQ. Trimming took 5 bases from V and 0 from J, leaving 14 bases between them. This CDR3 is built from 16 residues. This clonotype was obtained from a man aged 18 to 35 in good health and CMV-seropositive. Sequenced: PBMCs. The chain carries TRBV7-6 and TRBJ2-1, with D perhaps matching TRBD2 (5 bases). This chain's CDR3 is CASSLTTLSSYNEQFF. The CDR3 DNA reads as TGTGCCAGCAGCCTGACTACTTTGAGCTCCTACAATGAGCAGTTCTTC.